This paragraph covers one T cell receptor (beta chain) sequence. The source of the sample is a study of T-cell memory formation after mild COVID-19. TCRdb analysed the 5' RACE reads with MiXCR anew, one entry per CDR3 protein. Of roughly 240,000 distinct CDR3 sequences listed, under 20% are singletons. V shed 5 bases and J shed 0 bases, with 10 bases lying between them. The CDR3 totals 14 residues. Sequencing was performed on PBMCs or a T cell subset sorted from them (not recorded which). The J gene is TRBJ1-1, the V gene TRBV12-3 or TRBV12-4; D unresolved. This sequence was found in a man between 18 and 29 years old who had mild COVID-19 (a few samples of this study predate the infection). Cell type and time point are not known. The CDR3, as DNA: TGTGCCAGCAGTGATACTACTCTGAACACTGAAGCTTTCTTT. Translated: CASSDTTLNTEAFF.